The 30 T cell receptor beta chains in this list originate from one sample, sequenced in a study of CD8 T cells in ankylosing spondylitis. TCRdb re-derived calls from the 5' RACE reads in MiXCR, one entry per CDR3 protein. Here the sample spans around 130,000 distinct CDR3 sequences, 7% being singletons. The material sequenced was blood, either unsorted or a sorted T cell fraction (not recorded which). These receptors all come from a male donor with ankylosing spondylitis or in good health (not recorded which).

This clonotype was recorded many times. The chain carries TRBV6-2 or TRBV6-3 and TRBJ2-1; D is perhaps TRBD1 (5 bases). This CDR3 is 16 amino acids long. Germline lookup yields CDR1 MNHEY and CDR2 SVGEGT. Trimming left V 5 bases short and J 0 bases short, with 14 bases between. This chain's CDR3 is CASSTLQASSYNEQFF. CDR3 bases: TGTGCCAGCAGTACCCTACAGGCGAGCTCCTACAATGAGCAGTTCTTC.

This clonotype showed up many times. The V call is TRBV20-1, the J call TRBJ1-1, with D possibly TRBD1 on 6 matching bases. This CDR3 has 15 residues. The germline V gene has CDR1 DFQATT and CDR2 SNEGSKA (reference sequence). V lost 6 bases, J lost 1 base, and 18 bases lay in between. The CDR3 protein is CSARGHRASNTEAFF. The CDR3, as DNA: TGCAGTGCCAGGGGCCACAGGGCGTCGAACACTGAAGCTTTCTTT.

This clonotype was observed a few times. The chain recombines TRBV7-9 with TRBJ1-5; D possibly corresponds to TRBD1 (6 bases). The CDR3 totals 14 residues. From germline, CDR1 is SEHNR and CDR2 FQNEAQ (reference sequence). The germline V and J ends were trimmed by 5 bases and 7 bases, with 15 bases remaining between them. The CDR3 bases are TGTGCCAGCAGCCTAGGGGGGGCGCGACAGCCCCAGCATTTT. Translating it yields CASSLGGARQPQHF.

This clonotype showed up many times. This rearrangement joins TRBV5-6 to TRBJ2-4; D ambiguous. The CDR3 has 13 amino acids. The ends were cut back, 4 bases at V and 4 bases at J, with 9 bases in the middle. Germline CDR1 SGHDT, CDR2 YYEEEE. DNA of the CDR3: TGTGCCAGCAGCCTACTCATAAAAAACATTCAGTACTTC. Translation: CASSLLIKNIQYF.

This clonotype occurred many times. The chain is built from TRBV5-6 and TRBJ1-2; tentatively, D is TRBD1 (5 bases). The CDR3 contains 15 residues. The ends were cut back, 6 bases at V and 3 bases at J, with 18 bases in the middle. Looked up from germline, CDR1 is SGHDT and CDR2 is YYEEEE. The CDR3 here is CASTPGGALDYGYTF. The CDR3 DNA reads TGTGCCAGCACCCCAGGAGGGGCGTTGGACTATGGCTACACCTTC.

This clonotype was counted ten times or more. CDR3 residues: CASSRPRETQYF. The CDR3 DNA is TGTGCCAGCAGCCGGCCCCGAGAGACCCAGTACTTC. The chain is built from TRBV5-6 and TRBJ2-5; D ambiguous. The germline V gene has CDR1 SGHDT and CDR2 YYEEEE. The CDR3 is made up of 12 amino acids. Trimming pared 4 bases from V and 4 bases from J, leaving 8 bases between.

CDR3 region: CASSTSPVGSLAGGPWYTGELFF. As DNA, the CDR3 is TGTGCCAGCAGCACCAGTCCCGTTGGGAGCCTAGCGGGAGGGCCGTGGTACACCGGGGAGCTGTTTTTT. The rearrangement uses TRBV21-1 and TRBJ2-2; the table names TRBD2, a call not compared with the DNA. TRBV21-1 is a pseudogene segment. CDR3 length: 23 residues.

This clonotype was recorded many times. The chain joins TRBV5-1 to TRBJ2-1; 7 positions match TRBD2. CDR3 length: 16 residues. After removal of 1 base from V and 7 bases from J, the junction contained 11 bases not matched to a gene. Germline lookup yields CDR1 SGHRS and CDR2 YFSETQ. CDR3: CASSLLSGGSPNEQFF. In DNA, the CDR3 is TGCGCCAGCAGCTTGTTATCGGGAGGATCCCCAAATGAGCAGTTCTTC.

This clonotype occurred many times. The CDR3, as DNA: TGCAGTGCTAGAGCCCGCGGGGCGGGTGAAGCTTTCTTT. Translating gives CSARARGAGEAFF. The V call is TRBV20-1, the J call TRBJ1-1, with a weak D call TRBD1 (5 bases). Germline values: CDR1 DFQATT, CDR2 SNEGSKA (reference sequence). Trimming left V 1 base short and J 7 bases short, with 13 bases between. CDR3 size: 13 residues.

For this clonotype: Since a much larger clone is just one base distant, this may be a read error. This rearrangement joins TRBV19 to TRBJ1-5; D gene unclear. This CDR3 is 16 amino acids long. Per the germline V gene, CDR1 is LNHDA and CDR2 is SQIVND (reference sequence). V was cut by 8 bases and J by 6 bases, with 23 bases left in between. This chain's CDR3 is CASPLQKGGYRQPQHF. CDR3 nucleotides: TGTGCCAGTCCCCTCCAAAAGGGCGGCTACCGTCAGCCCCAGCATTTT.

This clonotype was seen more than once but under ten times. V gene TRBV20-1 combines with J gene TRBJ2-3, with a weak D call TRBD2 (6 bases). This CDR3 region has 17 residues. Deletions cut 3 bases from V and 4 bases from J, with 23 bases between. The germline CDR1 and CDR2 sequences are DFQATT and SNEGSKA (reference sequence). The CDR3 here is CSARPYAGTGGADTQYF. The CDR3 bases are TGCAGTGCTAGGCCTTACGCAGGGACTGGAGGTGCAGATACGCAGTATTTT.

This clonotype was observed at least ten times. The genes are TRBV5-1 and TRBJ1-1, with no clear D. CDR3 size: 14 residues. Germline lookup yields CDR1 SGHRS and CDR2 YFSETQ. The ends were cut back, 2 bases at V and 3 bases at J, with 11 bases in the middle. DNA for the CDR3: TGCGCCAGCAGCTTTACGGCTGCGGACACTGAAGCTTTCTTT. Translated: CASSFTAADTEAFF. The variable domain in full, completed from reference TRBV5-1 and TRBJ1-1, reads KAGVTQTPRYLIKTRGQQVTLSCSPISGHRSVSWYQQTPGQGLQFLFEYFSETQRNKGNFPGRFSGRQFSNSRSEMNVSTLELGDSALYLCASSFTAADTEAFFGQGTRLTVV.

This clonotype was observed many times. The CDR3 DNA is TGCGCCAGCACGGCAGGGCCTCAGGACGAGCAGTACTTC. It yields the protein CASTAGPQDEQYF. The chain combines TRBV5-1 with TRBJ2-7, with D possibly matching TRBD1 (5 bases). Germline V gene data show CDR1 as SGHRS and CDR2 as YFSETQ. V shed 6 bases and J shed 5 bases, with 15 bases lying between them. The CDR3 consists of 13 residues.

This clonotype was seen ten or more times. The CDR3 region has the DNA TGTGCCAGCAGCGTAGTACTGAACACCGGGGAGCTGTTTTTT. This translates into CASSVVLNTGELFF. The V gene is TRBV9, the J gene TRBJ2-2; D call uncertain. This CDR3 has 14 amino acids. Germline lookup yields CDR1 SGDLS and CDR2 YYNGEE. V gave up 0 bases and J gave up 1 base, with 4 bases separating them.

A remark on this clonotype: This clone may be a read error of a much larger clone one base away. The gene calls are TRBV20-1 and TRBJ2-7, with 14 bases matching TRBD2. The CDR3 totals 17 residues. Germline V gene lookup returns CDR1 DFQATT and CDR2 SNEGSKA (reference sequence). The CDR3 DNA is TGCTGTGCTGGACTAGCGGGGGGCCACCCCAGATCCTACGAGCAGTACTTC. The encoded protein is CCAGLAGGHPRSYEQYF.

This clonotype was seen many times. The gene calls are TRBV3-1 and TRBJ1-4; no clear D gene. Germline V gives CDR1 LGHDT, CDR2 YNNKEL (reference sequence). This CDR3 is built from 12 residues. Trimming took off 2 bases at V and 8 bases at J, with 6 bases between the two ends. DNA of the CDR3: TGTGCCAGCAGCCAAACGGGGGAAAAACTGTTTTTT. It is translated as CASSQTGEKLFF. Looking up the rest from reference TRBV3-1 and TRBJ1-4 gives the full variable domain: DTAVSQTPKYLVTQMGNDKSIKCEQNLGHDTMYWYKQDSKKFLKIMFSYNNKELIINETVPNRFSPKSPDKAHLNLHINSLELGDSAVYFCASSQTGEKLFFGSGTQLSVL.

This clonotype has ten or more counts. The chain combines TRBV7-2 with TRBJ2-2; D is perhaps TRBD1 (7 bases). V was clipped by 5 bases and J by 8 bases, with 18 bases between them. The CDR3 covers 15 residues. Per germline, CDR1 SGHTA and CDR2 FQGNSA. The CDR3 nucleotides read TGTGCCAGCAGCCCCAGTCAGGGGGGATGGGGGGAGCTGTTTTTT. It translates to CASSPSQGGWGELFF.

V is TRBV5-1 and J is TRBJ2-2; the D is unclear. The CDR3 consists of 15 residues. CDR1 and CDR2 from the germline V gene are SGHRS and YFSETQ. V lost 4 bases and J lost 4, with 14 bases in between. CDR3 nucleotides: TGCGCCAGCAGCACGACCCGTGGTGGCACCGGGGAGCTGTTTTTT. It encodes CASSTTRGGTGELFF.

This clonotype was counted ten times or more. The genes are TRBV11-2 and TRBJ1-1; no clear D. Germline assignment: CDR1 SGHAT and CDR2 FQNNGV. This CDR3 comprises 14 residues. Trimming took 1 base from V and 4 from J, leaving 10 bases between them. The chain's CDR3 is CASSLVELVTEAFF. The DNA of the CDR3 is TGTGCCAGCAGCTTAGTTGAGTTGGTCACTGAAGCTTTCTTT.

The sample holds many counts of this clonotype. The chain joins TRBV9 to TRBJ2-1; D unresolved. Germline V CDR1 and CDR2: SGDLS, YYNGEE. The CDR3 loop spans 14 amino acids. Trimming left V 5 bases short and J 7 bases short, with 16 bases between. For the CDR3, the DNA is TGTGCCAGCAGTGGGCGGAGCGCCCTGAATGAGCAGTTCTTC. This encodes CASSGRSALNEQFF.

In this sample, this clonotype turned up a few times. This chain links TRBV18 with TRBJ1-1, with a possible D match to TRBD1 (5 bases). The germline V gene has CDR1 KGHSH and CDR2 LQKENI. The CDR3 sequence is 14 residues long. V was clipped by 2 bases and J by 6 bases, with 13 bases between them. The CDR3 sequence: CASSPSGATPEAFF. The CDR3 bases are TGTGCCAGCTCACCATCCGGGGCCACCCCTGAAGCTTTCTTT.

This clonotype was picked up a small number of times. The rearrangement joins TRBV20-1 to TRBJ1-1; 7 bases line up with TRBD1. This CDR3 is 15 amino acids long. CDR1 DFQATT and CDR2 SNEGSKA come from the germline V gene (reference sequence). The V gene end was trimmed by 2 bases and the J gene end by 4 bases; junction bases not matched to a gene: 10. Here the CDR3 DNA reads TGCAGTGCTAGATCGCTGCAGGCAGGGGGCACTGAAGCTTTCTTT. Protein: CSARSLQAGGTEAFF.

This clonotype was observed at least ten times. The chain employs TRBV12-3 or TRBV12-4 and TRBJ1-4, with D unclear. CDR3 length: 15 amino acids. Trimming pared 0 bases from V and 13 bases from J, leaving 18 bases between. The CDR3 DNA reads TGTGCCAGCAGTTTAGCGATGGCGGTCCCCGATTCACTGTTTTTT. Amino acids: CASSLAMAVPDSLFF.

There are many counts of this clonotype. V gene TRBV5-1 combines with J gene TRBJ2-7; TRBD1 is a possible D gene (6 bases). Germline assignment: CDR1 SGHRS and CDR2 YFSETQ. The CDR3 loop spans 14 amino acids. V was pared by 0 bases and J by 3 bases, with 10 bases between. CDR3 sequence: CASSLGPGDYEQYF. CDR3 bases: TGCGCCAGCAGCTTGGGGCCAGGGGACTACGAGCAGTACTTC.

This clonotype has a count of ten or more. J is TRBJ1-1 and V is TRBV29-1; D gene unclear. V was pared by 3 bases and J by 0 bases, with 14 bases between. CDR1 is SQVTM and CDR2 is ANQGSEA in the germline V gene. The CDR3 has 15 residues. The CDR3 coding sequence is TGCAGCGTTGATTTCGCGGATCAGCTGAACACTGAAGCTTTCTTT. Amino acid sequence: CSVDFADQLNTEAFF.

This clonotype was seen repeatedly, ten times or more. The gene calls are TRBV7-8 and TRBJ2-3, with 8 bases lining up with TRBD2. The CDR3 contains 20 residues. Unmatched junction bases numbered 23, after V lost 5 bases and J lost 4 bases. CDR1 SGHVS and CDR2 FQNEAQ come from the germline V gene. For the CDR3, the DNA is TGTGCCAGCAGCATAAGAGGCCTCGCGGGGGGTTGGAGGGTCGCAGATACGCAGTATTTT. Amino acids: CASSIRGLAGGWRVADTQYF.

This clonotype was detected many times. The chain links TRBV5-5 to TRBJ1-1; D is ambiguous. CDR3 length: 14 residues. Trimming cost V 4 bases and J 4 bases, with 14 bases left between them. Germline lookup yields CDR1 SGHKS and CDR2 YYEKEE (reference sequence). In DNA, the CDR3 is TGTGCCAGCAGCGCGACATCAGGAGGCACTGAAGCTTTCTTT. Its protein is CASSATSGGTEAFF.

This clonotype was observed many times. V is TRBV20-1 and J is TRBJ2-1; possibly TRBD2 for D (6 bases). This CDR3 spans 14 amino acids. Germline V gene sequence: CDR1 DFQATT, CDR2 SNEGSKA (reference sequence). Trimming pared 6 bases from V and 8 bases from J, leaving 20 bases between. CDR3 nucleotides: TGCAGTGCAATGTGGCGGGACGGAGTACATGAGCAGTTCTTC. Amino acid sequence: CSAMWRDGVHEQFF.

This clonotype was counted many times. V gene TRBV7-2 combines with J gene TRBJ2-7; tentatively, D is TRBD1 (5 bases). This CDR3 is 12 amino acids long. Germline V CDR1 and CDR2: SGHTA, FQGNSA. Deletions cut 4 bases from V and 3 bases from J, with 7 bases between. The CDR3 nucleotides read TGTGCCAGCAGCTCGACAGTCTACGAGCAGTACTTC. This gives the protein CASSSTVYEQYF.

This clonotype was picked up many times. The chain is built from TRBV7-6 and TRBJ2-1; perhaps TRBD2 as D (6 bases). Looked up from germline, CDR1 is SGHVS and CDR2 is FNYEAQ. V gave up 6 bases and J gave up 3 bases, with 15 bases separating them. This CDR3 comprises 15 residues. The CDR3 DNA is TGTGCCAGCAGTCTGGGTCCGGGAGACTACAATGAGCAGTTCTTC. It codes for CASSLGPGDYNEQFF.